This T cell receptor (beta chain) appears in the sequencing data of a study of Graves' ophthalmopathy and Graves' hyperthyroidism. RNA transcripts yielded amplified TCR beta CDR3 regions. Second-round multiplex PCR came after first-round RT-PCR with HTBI primers. From the multiplex PCR reads, TCRdb called clonotypes with MiXCR, one entry per CDR3 protein. The sample shows more than 1,000,000 distinct CDR3 sequences, less than 45% of them seen only once. After removal of 3 bases from V and 9 bases from J, the junction contained 14 bases not matched to a gene. The germline gives CDR1 WSHSY, CDR2 SAAADI. The length of the CDR3 is 15 residues. As to this clonotype: This may stem from a read error, because a much larger clone lies one nucleotide away.

Material: peripheral blood or thyroid tissue (not recorded which). This receptor was identified in an adult man with Graves' hyperthyroidism. The chain recombines TRBV10-2 with TRBJ2-7; 7 bases align to TRBD2. In nucleotides, the CDR3 is TGCGCCAGCAGTGACAACGCGGGAGAATCGGAAGGGCAGTACTTC. The encoded protein is CASSDNAGESEGQYF.